Shown below are 15 T cell receptor beta chains from a single sample sequenced in a study of Ad26.COV2.S vaccination and SARS-CoV-2 variants. The data were produced by immunoSEQ multiplex PCR, yet TCRdb's version contains in-frame clones alone and is incomplete. The sample has approximately 450,000 clones, approximately 92% seen once. Treatment reported: around 19 received Ad26.COV2.S at low or high dose, single or two shots; five or six received placebo; per-sample allocation not given. Sampling took place 63 days after the first vaccine or placebo injection. Sample: peripheral blood, taken in a trial of Ad26.COV2.S vaccine versus placebo. The receptors were sampled from a person between 18 and 65 years old who received the Ad26.COV2.S COVID-19 vaccine or a placebo.

This chain links TRBV30 with TRBJ2-1; 9 nucleotides match TRBD2. The CDR3 is made up of 18 amino acids. The junction had 15 bases not matched to a gene; V was cut back by 5 bases and J by 1 base. In germline, CDR1 is GTSNPN, CDR2 SVGIG (reference sequence). CDR3 DNA sequence: TGTGCCTGGGCCGGAGCGGGAGGAGTAGAAAGGTCCTACAATGAGCAGTTCTTC. Encoded protein: CAWAGAGGVERSYNEQFF.

V is TRBV6-4 and J is TRBJ2-7; maybe TRBD2 (5 bases). There are 14 residues in the CDR3. V lost 5 bases to trimming and J lost 0 bases, with 11 bases between them. Germline CDR1 MRHNA, CDR2 SNTAGT. CDR3 in DNA: TGTGCCAGCAGTCCCTCGGCGGGCTCCTACGAGCAGTACTTC. Amino acid sequence: CASSPSAGSYEQYF.

The chain employs TRBV28 and TRBJ1-4; a possible D gene is TRBD1 (5 bases). Deletions cut 6 bases from V and 5 bases from J, with 13 bases between. From germline, CDR1 is MDHEN and CDR2 SYDVKM. The CDR3 is 14 amino acids. This CDR3 reads CASSIRDGNEKLFF. The DNA of the CDR3 is TGTGCCAGCAGCATCCGGGACGGAAATGAAAAACTGTTTTTT. The complete variable domain, with remaining parts taken from reference TRBV28 and TRBJ1-4, reads DVKVTQSSRYLVKRTGEKVFLECVQDMDHENMFWYRQDPGLGLRLIYFSYDVKMKEKGDIPEGYSVSREKKERFSLILESASTNQTSMYLCASSIRDGNEKLFFGSGTQLSVL.

This rearrangement joins TRBV6-6 to TRBJ1-2; D call uncertain. CDR1 is MNHNY and CDR2 is SVGAGI in the germline V gene (reference sequence). Trimming cost V 7 bases and J 4 bases, with 19 bases left between them. The CDR3 spans 15 residues. The CDR3 reads CASNYYGGESYGYTF. The CDR3 DNA reads TGTGCCAGCAACTACTACGGAGGCGAAAGCTATGGCTACACCTTC.

Note on this clone: Distinct nucleotide sequences in the sample also encode this CDR3. The rearrangement joins TRBV7-2 to TRBJ2-3; D is undetermined. CDR3 length: 14 residues. CDR1 is SGHTA and CDR2 is FQGNSA in the germline V gene. The ends were cut back, 0 bases at V and 2 bases at J, with 6 bases in the middle. CDR3 amino acids: CASSLAGSTDTQYF. The DNA of the CDR3 is TGTGCCAGCAGCTTAGCGGGATCCACAGATACGCAGTATTTT.

This chain uses TRBV19 with TRBJ1-1; possible D gene TRBD1, 6 bases. Deletions cut 5 bases from V and 0 bases from J, with 13 bases between. CDR3 length equals 15 residues. From germline, CDR1 is LNHDA and CDR2 SQIVND (reference sequence). The DNA for the CDR3 is TGTGCCAGTAGTGACGGACAGTTCATGAACACTGAAGCTTTCTTT. Protein product: CASSDGQFMNTEAFF.

The chain has TRBV6-5 and TRBJ1-2; possible D gene TRBD1, 5 bases. With 8 bases removed from V and 2 bases from J, the gap between germline ends came to 9 bases. The CDR3 is made up of 12 amino acids. Germline values: CDR1 MNHEY, CDR2 SVGAGI. CDR3 sequence (DNA): TGTGCCAGCGGGTCAGGGAACTATGGCTACACCTTC. Its translation: CASGSGNYGYTF.

The chain links TRBV4-2 to TRBJ1-2; the D is unclear. The CDR3 consists of 15 residues. In germline, CDR1 is LGHNA, CDR2 YNFKEQ. Trimming took 0 bases from V and 5 from J, leaving 13 bases between them. This CDR3 reads CASSQDSISTYGYTF. The CDR3 coding sequence is TGTGCCAGCAGCCAAGATAGTATCAGTACTTATGGCTACACCTTC.

The V and J genes are TRBV4-1 and TRBJ2-7; D not resolved. The CDR3 length is 13 residues. Germline V lookup: CDR1 MGHRA, CDR2 YSYEKL. The V end was cut by 0 bases, the J end by 4 bases, with 7 bases between. Here the CDR3 reads CASSQDSGYEQYF. CDR3 in DNA: TGCGCCAGCAGCCAAGATTCCGGTTACGAGCAGTACTTC.

The chain recombines TRBV21-1 with TRBJ1-5. TRBV21-1 is shown as a pseudogene. CDR3 size: 15 residues. The CDR3 is CASSKVRGAFQPQHF. CDR3 DNA: TGTGCCAGCAGCAAAGTAAGGGGGGCTTTTCAGCCCCAGCATTTT.

The genes are TRBV7-2 and TRBJ2-2, with 7 bases identical to TRBD1. The CDR3 covers 16 residues. The V gene end was trimmed by 3 bases and the J gene end by 0 bases; junction bases not matched to a gene: 4. The germline CDR1 and CDR2 sequences are SGHTA and FQGNSA. CDR3 nucleotides: TGTGCCAGCAGCTTGTGGACAGGATCGAACACCGGGGAGCTGTTTTTT. It is translated as CASSLWTGSNTGELFF.

This chain uses TRBV29-1 with TRBJ2-5, with a weak D call TRBD2 (6 bases). In germline, CDR1 is SQVTM, CDR2 ANQGSEA. V was clipped by 3 bases and J by 3 bases, with 14 bases between them. CDR3 length: 14 residues. Written as DNA, the CDR3 is TGCAGCGTTGATTCACTAGCTACCAAAGAGACCCAGTACTTC. Translation: CSVDSLATKETQYF.

V is TRBV2 and J is TRBJ1-5; possibly TRBD1 for D (5 bases). Germline V CDR1 and CDR2: SNHLY, FYNNEI. This CDR3 has 12 amino acids. V was trimmed by 8 bases and J by 7 bases, leaving 12 bases between them. CDR3 DNA sequence: TGTGCCAGCGGGGGACCGGCCCAGCCCCAGCATTTT. Translating gives CASGGPAQPQHF.

The CDR3 protein is CASSPDSYNEQFF. For the CDR3, the DNA is TGTGCCAGCAGCCCGGACAGTTACAATGAGCAGTTCTTC. The J gene is TRBJ2-1, the V gene TRBV7-2, with D maybe TRBD1 (6 bases). Germline V CDR1 and CDR2: SGHTA, FQGNSA. The CDR3 runs to 13 residues. The germline V and J ends were trimmed by 5 bases and 4 bases, with 9 bases remaining between them.

To note about this clone: The identical CDR3 is also encoded by other nucleotide sequences in the sample. The CDR3 nucleotides read TGTGCCAGCAGCCTAGGGACTAGCACAGATACGCAGTATTTT. Protein product: CASSLGTSTDTQYF. The genes are TRBV11-2 and TRBJ2-3; a weak D match, TRBD2 (6 bases). CDR1 is SGHAT, CDR2 FQNNGV, per germline. V was cut by 5 bases and J by 0 bases, with 9 bases left in between. CDR3 size: 14 residues.